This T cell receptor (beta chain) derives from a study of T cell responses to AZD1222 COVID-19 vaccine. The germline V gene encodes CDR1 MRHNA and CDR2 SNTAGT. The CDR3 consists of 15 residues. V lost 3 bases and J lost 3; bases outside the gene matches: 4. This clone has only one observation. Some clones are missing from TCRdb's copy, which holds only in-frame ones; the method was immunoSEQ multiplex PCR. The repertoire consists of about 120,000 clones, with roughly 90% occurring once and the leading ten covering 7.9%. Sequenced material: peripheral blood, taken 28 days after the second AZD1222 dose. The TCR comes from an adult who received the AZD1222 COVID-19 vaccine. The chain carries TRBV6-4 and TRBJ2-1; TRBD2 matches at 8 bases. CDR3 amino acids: CASSEELAVYNEQFF. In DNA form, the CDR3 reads TGTGCCAGCAGTGAAGAACTAGCGGTCTACAATGAGCAGTTCTTC.